This TCR beta chain originates from a study of shared clonotypes between healthy human individuals. Across the whole study: Each donor had three CD4 naive, three CD4 memory, two CD8 naive and one CD8 memory plate.

This clone has a single count. Assay used: immunoSEQ multiplex PCR; TCRdb lists only in-frame clones, some missing. The sample lists 550,000 to 750,000 clones, roughly nine tenths occurring once. Germline CDR1 reads MGHRA; CDR2 reads YSYEKL. The CDR3 is made up of 13 amino acids. V lost 5 bases and J lost 4, with 10 bases in between. Selected positively for CCR7 and CD45RO-negative, naive CD8 cells excluded terminally differentiated effector memory CD45RA+ cells. V gene TRBV4-1 combines with J gene TRBJ2-3; unclear D gene. Material for sequencing was naive CD8+ T cells sorted from blood. This TCR was sampled from a man aged 25 to 40 in good health. The CDR3 DNA sequence: TGCGCCAGCAGCTGGCTAGAGGCAGATACGCAGTATTTT. Translating gives CASSWLEADTQYF.